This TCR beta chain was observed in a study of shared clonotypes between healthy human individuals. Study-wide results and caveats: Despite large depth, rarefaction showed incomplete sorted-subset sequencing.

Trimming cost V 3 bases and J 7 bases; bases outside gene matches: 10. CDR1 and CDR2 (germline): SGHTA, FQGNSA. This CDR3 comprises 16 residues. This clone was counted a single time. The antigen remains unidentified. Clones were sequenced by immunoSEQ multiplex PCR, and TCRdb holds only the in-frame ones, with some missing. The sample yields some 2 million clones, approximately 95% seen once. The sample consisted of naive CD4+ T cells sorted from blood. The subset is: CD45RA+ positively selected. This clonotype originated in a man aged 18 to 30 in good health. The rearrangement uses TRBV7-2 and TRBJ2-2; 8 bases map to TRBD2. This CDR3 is CASSFSSAGGGGELFF. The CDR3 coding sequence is TGTGCCAGCAGCTTTTCGTCCGCGGGAGGTGGCGGGGAGCTGTTTTTT. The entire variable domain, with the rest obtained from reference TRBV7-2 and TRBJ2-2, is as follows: GAGVSQSPSNKVTEKGKDVELRCDPISGHTALYWYRQSLGQGLEFLIYFQGNSAPDKSGLPSDRFSAERTGGSVSTLTIQRTQQEDSAVYLCASSFSSAGGGGELFFGEGSRLTVL.